These 25 T cell receptor beta chains came from one sample sequenced in a study of technical replicates of blood from a handful of donors. TCRdb keeps only in-frame clones here, not all; method: immunoSEQ multiplex PCR. The sample consists of 84,000 or so clones, roughly 94% of them appearing once. The sequencing input was T cells isolated from PBMCs. The receptors were sampled from a human donor in good health.

The V and J genes are TRBV29-1 and TRBJ2-3; D is unresolved. CDR1 is SQVTM, CDR2 ANQGSEA, per germline. The V gene lost 5 bases and the J gene lost 1 base, with 10 bases spanning the gap. CDR3 length: 13 amino acids. The CDR3 DNA follows: TGCAGCGTTTACAGCTTTGGCACAGATACGCAGTATTTT. It codes for CSVYSFGTDTQYF.

J is TRBJ2-2 and V is TRBV27, with 7 bases identical to TRBD1. The CDR3 contains 15 residues. Germline V gives CDR1 MNHEY, CDR2 SMNVEV (reference sequence). V was clipped by 10 bases and J by 5 bases; unmatched bases: 13. CDR3 sequence reads: CATTRGTLTTGELFF. The CDR3 DNA follows: TGTGCCACTACCAGGGGGACACTGACGACCGGGGAGCTGTTTTTT.

The genes are TRBV14 and TRBJ2-1; D is perhaps TRBD2 (6 bases). V was clipped by 4 bases and J by 2 bases, with 15 bases between them. CDR3 size: 16 residues. CDR1 and CDR2 from the germline V gene are SGHDN and FVKESK. The CDR3 bases are TGTGCCAGCAGCCCGGGGGAGTTAACGGCCTACAATGAGCAGTTCTTC. Its protein product is CASSPGELTAYNEQFF.

The rearrangement links TRBV30 to TRBJ2-1, with D hard to call. V lost 0 bases and J 10 bases, leaving 10 bases between the germline ends. The CDR3 has 12 residues. The V gene's germline CDR1 is GTSNPN and CDR2 SVGIG (reference sequence). CDR3 region: CAWSVHSSEQFF. For the CDR3, the DNA is TGTGCCTGGAGTGTACACAGCTCGGAGCAGTTCTTC.

The chain carries TRBV5-1 and TRBJ1-1, with D unclear. Per germline, CDR1 SGHRS and CDR2 YFSETQ. Trimming left V 0 bases short and J 1 base short, with 13 bases between. This CDR3 has 16 amino acids. The CDR3 region has the DNA TGCGCCAGCAGCTTGGGGGGTGGACGGGGGAACACTGAAGCTTTCTTT. This codes for CASSLGGGRGNTEAFF.

This chain's CDR3 is CASSLDLGTGVGNTIYF. In nucleotides, the CDR3 is TGTGCCAGCAGCTTAGATCTCGGGACAGGCGTCGGAAACACCATATATTTT. The V gene is TRBV11-3, the J gene TRBJ1-3, with TRBD1 matching 8 bases. CDR3 length: 17 amino acids. Germline assignment: CDR1 SGHNT and CDR2 YENEEA. V lost 0 bases and J lost 4; bases outside the gene matches: 8.

This sequence joins TRBV4-2 and TRBJ2-5; D is ambiguous. CDR1 is LGHNA and CDR2 is YNFKEQ in the germline V gene. The CDR3 extends over 13 amino acids. The V and J ends lost 4 bases and 5 bases respectively, with 11 bases between them. CDR3 sequence (DNA): TGTGCCAGCAGCCTACGAGGCGGCGAGACCCAGTACTTC. It specifies CASSLRGGETQYF.

The rearrangement links TRBV30 to TRBJ1-1, with unresolved D. The CDR3 is made up of 12 amino acids. Between the trimmed V and J ends, which lost 4 bases and 5 bases, there was a span of 11 bases. Germline CDR1 reads GTSNPN; CDR2 reads SVGIG (reference sequence). For the CDR3, the DNA is TGTGCCTGGACGGGTGGTTGGACTGAAGCTTTCTTT. It encodes CAWTGGWTEAFF. The entire variable domain, with the rest obtained from reference TRBV30 and TRBJ1-1, is as follows: SQTIHQWPATLVQPVGSPLSLECTVEGTSNPNLYWYRQAAGRGLQLLFYSVGIGQISSEVPQNLSASRPQDRQFILSSKKLLLSDSGFYLCAWTGGWTEAFFGQGTRLTVV.

The chain joins TRBV2 to TRBJ1-3; D perhaps matches TRBD1 (5 bases). Germline loops: CDR1 SNHLY, CDR2 FYNNEI. Trimming pared 1 base from V and 8 bases from J, leaving 18 bases between. CDR3 length: 16 residues. The CDR3 here is CASSEVSGGLGHTIYF. DNA of the CDR3: TGTGCCAGCAGTGAAGTTTCTGGGGGGTTAGGGCACACCATATATTTT.

The chain has TRBV28 and TRBJ2-6, with D perhaps matching TRBD2 (6 bases). The CDR3 runs to 16 residues. Germline loops: CDR1 MDHEN, CDR2 SYDVKM. Trimming cost V 1 base and J 2 bases, with 9 bases left between them. This CDR3 is CASSLSAGTGANVLTF. The CDR3 bases are TGTGCCAGCAGTTTATCCGCGGGGACTGGGGCCAACGTCCTGACTTTC.

The chain couples TRBV29-1 to TRBJ2-1; 8 bases fit TRBD2. The junction had 2 bases not matched to a gene; V was cut back by 4 bases and J by 3 bases. Per germline, CDR1 SQVTM and CDR2 ANQGSEA. The CDR3 is made up of 13 amino acids. CDR3 loop: CSVALAGYNEQFF. The CDR3 nucleotides are TGCAGCGTTGCTCTAGCGGGCTACAATGAGCAGTTCTTC.

This rearrangement joins TRBV2 to TRBJ1-5, with D perhaps matching TRBD1 (5 bases). Trimming pared 3 bases from V and 3 bases from J, leaving 9 bases between. The germline CDR1 and CDR2 sequences are SNHLY and FYNNEI. This CDR3 has 14 amino acids. CDR3 protein: CASSDDSYNQPQHF. The CDR3 region has the DNA TGTGCCAGCAGTGACGACAGCTACAATCAGCCCCAGCATTTT. The complete variable domain, with remaining parts taken from reference TRBV2 and TRBJ1-5, reads EPEVTQTPSHQVTQMGQEVILRCVPISNHLYFYWYRQILGQKVEFLVSFYNNEISEKSEIFDDQFSVERPDGSNFTLKIRSTKLEDSAMYFCASSDDSYNQPQHFGDGTRLSIL.

The genes are TRBV9 and TRBJ2-1; 9 nucleotides match TRBD2. The V gene end was trimmed by 2 bases and the J gene end by 11 bases; junction bases not matched to a gene: 8. CDR1 and CDR2 from the germline V gene are SGDLS and YYNGEE. The CDR3 has 14 amino acids. CDR3 amino acids: CASSVSSGSPKQFF. The DNA for the CDR3 is TGTGCCAGCAGCGTGAGTAGCGGGAGCCCCAAGCAGTTCTTC.

This clone was found once. The rearrangement uses TRBV15 and TRBJ1-1, with TRBD1 matching over 9 bases. V lost 7 bases, J lost 4 bases, and 7 bases stayed unmatched. Per germline, CDR1 LNHNV and CDR2 YYDKDF (reference sequence). The CDR3 has 14 residues. The CDR3 here is CATKTGQGSTEAFF. The CDR3 DNA is TGTGCCACCAAGACGGGACAGGGAAGCACTGAAGCTTTCTTT.

This chain joins TRBV6-1 and TRBJ2-5; a weak D match, TRBD2 (5 bases). V was shortened by 2 bases and J by 7 bases, with 17 bases between the two germline ends. The germline CDR1 and CDR2 sequences are MNHNS and SASEGT. This CDR3 region has 15 residues. CDR3: CASSENGPRVGTQYF. CDR3 sequence (DNA): TGTGCCAGCAGTGAAAACGGTCCGCGGGTTGGGACCCAGTACTTC.

V usage is TRBV27 and J usage is TRBJ2-3, with D tentatively TRBD2 (5 bases). V lost 4 bases and J 1 base, leaving 6 bases between the germline ends. Per germline, CDR1 MNHEY and CDR2 SMNVEV (reference sequence). The CDR3 consists of 13 residues. The CDR3 nucleotides read TGTGCCAGCAGTTGGGAGCGCACAGATACGCAGTATTTT. This gives the protein CASSWERTDTQYF.

V is TRBV2 and J is TRBJ1-5, with D unclear. Per the germline V gene, CDR1 is SNHLY and CDR2 is FYNNEI. Trimming stripped 8 bases from V and 1 base from J, with 9 bases between. CDR3 size: 13 residues. This CDR3 reads CASRAGSNQPQHF. The DNA for the CDR3 is TGTGCCAGCCGAGCGGGGAGCAATCAGCCCCAGCATTTT.

CDR3 in amino acids: CASSFGRSAYEQYF. The DNA of the CDR3 is TGTGCCAGCAGTTTTGGTAGAAGCGCCTACGAGCAGTACTTC. The chain recombines TRBV28 with TRBJ2-7; D is uncertain. Germline V lookup: CDR1 MDHEN, CDR2 SYDVKM. The CDR3 covers 14 residues. Trimming cost V 3 bases and J 2 bases, with 11 bases left between them.

This chain uses TRBV7-6 with TRBJ2-3; a weak D match, TRBD2 (6 bases). Germline V gene data show CDR1 as SGHVS and CDR2 as FNYEAQ. The CDR3 spans 15 residues. Trimming removed 2 bases at V and 4 bases at J, with 13 bases between. CDR3 loop: CASSLQGGIADTQYF. DNA of the CDR3: TGTGCCAGCAGCTTACAGGGAGGCATCGCAGATACGCAGTATTTT.

V is TRBV27 and J is TRBJ1-5, with D perhaps TRBD1 (5 bases). The CDR3 runs to 15 residues. Germline-derived CDR1 and CDR2 are MNHEY and SMNVEV (reference sequence). Trimming stripped 6 bases from V and 6 bases from J, with 18 bases between. The CDR3 region is CASSDTPGTFQPQHF. The CDR3 DNA reads TGTGCCAGCAGCGACACCCCCGGGACTTTTCAGCCCCAGCATTTT.

The chain couples TRBV27 to TRBJ1-4; no clear D. Trimming removed 0 bases at V and 6 bases at J, with 8 bases between. The CDR3 loop spans 14 amino acids. CDR1 is MNHEY, CDR2 SMNVEV, per germline (reference sequence). Here the CDR3 reads CASSLSRNDEKLFF. The CDR3 DNA reads as TGTGCCAGCAGTTTATCCAGGAATGATGAAAAACTGTTTTTT. Using reference TRBV27 and TRBJ1-4 for the parts outside the CDR3, the full variable domain is EAQVTQNPRYLITVTGKKLTVTCSQNMNHEYMSWYRQDPGLGLRQIYYSMNVEVTDKGDVPEGYKVSRKEKRNFPLILESPSPNQTSLYFCASSLSRNDEKLFFGSGTQLSVL.

J is TRBJ2-1 and V is TRBV30; D might be TRBD2 (6 bases). Germline V gene sequence: CDR1 GTSNPN, CDR2 SVGIG (reference sequence). V shed 4 bases and J shed 6 bases, with 10 bases lying between them. This CDR3 spans 12 amino acids. DNA for the CDR3: TGTGCCTGGACAATCGGGGGCAATGAGCAGTTCTTC. This gives the protein CAWTIGGNEQFF.

The J gene is TRBJ2-7, the V gene TRBV6-4; TRBD2 is a possible D gene (7 bases). Germline V lookup: CDR1 MRHNA, CDR2 SNTAGT. V gave up 4 bases and J gave up 1 base, with 14 bases separating them. This CDR3 contains 15 residues. For the CDR3, the DNA is TGTGCCAGCAGTGCGTATGCGGGGGCATCCTACGAGCAGTACTTC. As protein: CASSAYAGASYEQYF.

V gene TRBV4-1 combines with J gene TRBJ1-2; 9 nucleotides align to TRBD1. V lost 3 bases to trimming and J lost 2 bases; unmatched junction nucleotides: 7. CDR1 is MGHRA and CDR2 is YSYEKL in the germline V gene. The CDR3 has 16 residues. The CDR3, as DNA: TGCGCCAGCAGCCAGCAGGACAGGGGCGAAAACTATGGCTACACCTTC. Protein product: CASSQQDRGENYGYTF.

V usage is TRBV6-1 and J usage is TRBJ1-5; D is possibly TRBD1 (5 bases). The V end lost 1 base, the J end lost 7 bases, and 11 bases lay between the germline ends. This CDR3 has 14 residues. Per germline, CDR1 MNHNS and CDR2 SASEGT. CDR3 residues: CASSEEGLWQPQHF. CDR3 DNA: TGTGCCAGCAGTGAAGAGGGGTTGTGGCAGCCCCAGCATTTT.